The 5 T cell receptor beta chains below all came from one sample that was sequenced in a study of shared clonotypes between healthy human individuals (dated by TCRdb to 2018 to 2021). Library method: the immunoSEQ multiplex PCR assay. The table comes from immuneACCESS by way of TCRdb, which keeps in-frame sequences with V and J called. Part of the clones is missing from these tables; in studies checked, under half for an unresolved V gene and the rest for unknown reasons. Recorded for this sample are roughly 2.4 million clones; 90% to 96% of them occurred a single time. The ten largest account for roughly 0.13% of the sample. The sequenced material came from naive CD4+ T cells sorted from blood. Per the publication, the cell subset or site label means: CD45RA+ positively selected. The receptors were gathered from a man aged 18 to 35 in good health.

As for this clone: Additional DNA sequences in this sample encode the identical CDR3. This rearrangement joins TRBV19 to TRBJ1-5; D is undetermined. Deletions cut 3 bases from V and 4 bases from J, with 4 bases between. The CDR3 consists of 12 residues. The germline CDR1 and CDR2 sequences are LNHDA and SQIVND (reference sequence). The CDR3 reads CASSIGNQPQHF. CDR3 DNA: TGTGCCAGTAGTATTGGGAATCAGCCCCAGCATTTT.

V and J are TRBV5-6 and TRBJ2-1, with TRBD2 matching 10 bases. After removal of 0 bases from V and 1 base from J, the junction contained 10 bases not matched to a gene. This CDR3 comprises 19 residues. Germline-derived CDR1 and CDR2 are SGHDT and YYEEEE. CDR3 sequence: CASSLAVASGRPSYNEQFF. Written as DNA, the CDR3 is TGTGCCAGCAGCTTGGCCGTGGCTAGCGGGAGACCTTCCTACAATGAGCAGTTCTTC.

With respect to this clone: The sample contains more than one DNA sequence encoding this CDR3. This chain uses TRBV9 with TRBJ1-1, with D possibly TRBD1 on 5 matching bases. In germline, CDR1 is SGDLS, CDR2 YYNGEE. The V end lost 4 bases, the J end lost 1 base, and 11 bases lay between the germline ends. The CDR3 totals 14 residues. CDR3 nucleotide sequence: TGTGCCAGCAGCTCTGGTACAGGGAACACTGAAGCTTTCTTT. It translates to CASSSGTGNTEAFF.

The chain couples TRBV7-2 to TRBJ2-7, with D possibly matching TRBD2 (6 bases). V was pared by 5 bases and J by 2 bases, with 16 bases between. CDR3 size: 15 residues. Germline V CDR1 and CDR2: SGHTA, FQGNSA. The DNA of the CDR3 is TGTGCCAGCAGCACCAATCTAGCGAACACCTACGAGCAGTACTTC. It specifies CASSTNLANTYEQYF.

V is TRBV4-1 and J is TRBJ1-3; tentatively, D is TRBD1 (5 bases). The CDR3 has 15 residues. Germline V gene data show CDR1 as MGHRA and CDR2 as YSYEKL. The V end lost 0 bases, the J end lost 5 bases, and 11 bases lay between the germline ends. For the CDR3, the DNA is TGCGCCAGCAGCCAAGAGGGGCTCCTGAGAAACACCATATATTTT. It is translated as CASSQEGLLRNTIYF.